The 17 T cell receptor beta chains presented below share a single source sample, sequenced in a study of long-term antiretroviral therapy in people with HIV. Sequencing relied on immunoSEQ assay v3.0, run at survey level. The data were produced by immunoSEQ multiplex PCR, yet TCRdb's version contains in-frame clones alone and is incomplete. The sample has about 25,000 clones; more than 65% are singletons. The sequenced sample was unsorted PBMCs, obtained 0.5 years after starting antiretroviral therapy. The origin of the receptors is a woman aged 40 to 55 with HIV.

V usage is TRBV5-6 and J usage is TRBJ2-7, with 9 bases aligning to TRBD1. Germline V gene sequence: CDR1 SGHDT, CDR2 YYEEEE. There are 16 residues in the CDR3. The junction had 11 bases not matched to a gene; V was cut back by 3 bases and J by 4 bases. As DNA, the CDR3 is TGTGCCAGCAGCTCGGCAAGTACAGGGGGCGCTTACGAGCAGTACTTC. It specifies CASSSASTGGAYEQYF.

The V call is TRBV5-1, the J call TRBJ1-1; TRBD1 might be the D (5 bases). This CDR3 region has 14 residues. V lost 4 bases to trimming and J lost 5 bases, with 15 bases between them. Germline loops: CDR1 SGHRS, CDR2 YFSETQ. The CDR3 coding sequence is TGCGCCAGCAGCGTCGGGGACGGGCAGACTGAAGCTTTCTTT. This translates into CASSVGDGQTEAFF.

The V gene is TRBV2, the J gene TRBJ2-1, with 11 bases lining up with TRBD2. J gave up 1 base and V 0 bases, and 8 bases lay outside the gene matches. The V gene's germline CDR1 is SNHLY and CDR2 FYNNEI. The CDR3 has 19 residues. The CDR3 nucleotides read TGTGCCAGCAGTGAAGCACTAGCGGGGGTATTAGGGTCCTACAATGAGCAGTTCTTC. Translated: CASSEALAGVLGSYNEQFF.

The V call is TRBV5-1, the J call TRBJ2-1; weak D call: TRBD2 (6 bases). The CDR3 covers 16 residues. Deletions cut 1 base from V and 4 bases from J, with 15 bases between. The V gene's germline CDR1 is SGHRS and CDR2 YFSETQ. The CDR3 sequence is CASSLSTGLPYNEQFF. The DNA for the CDR3 is TGCGCCAGCAGCTTGTCCACGGGACTTCCATACAATGAGCAGTTCTTC.

The chain recombines TRBV27 with TRBJ1-5; D is ambiguous. Looked up from germline, CDR1 is MNHEY and CDR2 is SMNVEV (reference sequence). This CDR3 is 14 amino acids long. V lost 3 bases and J 5 bases, leaving 11 bases between the germline ends. The CDR3 spells CASSFYSGYQPQHF. The DNA for the CDR3 is TGTGCCAGCAGTTTCTACTCGGGGTATCAGCCCCAGCATTTT.

The rearrangement links TRBV19 to TRBJ1-1; D unclear. The CDR3 loop spans 12 amino acids. The germline V and J ends were trimmed by 5 bases and 0 bases, with 4 bases remaining between them. Germline CDR1 LNHDA, CDR2 SQIVND (reference sequence). CDR3 loop: CASSYMNTEAFF. For the CDR3, the DNA is TGTGCCAGTAGTTACATGAACACTGAAGCTTTCTTT.

The chain has TRBV7-9 and TRBJ1-5; D is undetermined. The V gene's germline CDR1 is SEHNR and CDR2 FQNEAQ (reference sequence). V gave up 3 bases and J gave up 1 base, with 4 bases separating them. The CDR3 totals 13 residues. DNA for the CDR3: TGTGCCAGCAGCTTGAACAGCAATCAGCCCCAGCATTTT. Translating gives CASSLNSNQPQHF.

V usage is TRBV6-5 and J usage is TRBJ1-1; D unclear. From germline, CDR1 is MNHEY and CDR2 SVGAGI. The ends were cut back, 0 bases at V and 11 bases at J, with 16 bases in the middle. The CDR3 totals 14 residues. In DNA, the CDR3 is TGTGCCAGCAGTTACTCTTTTTCTAACTCAGCGGCTTTCTTT. Translation gives CASSYSFSNSAAFF.

The genes are TRBV18 and TRBJ2-1, with 13 bases that match TRBD2. The germline V gene encodes CDR1 KGHSH and CDR2 LQKENI. After removal of 3 bases from V and 6 bases from J, the junction contained 2 bases not matched to a gene. The CDR3 covers 15 residues. The CDR3: CASSPGLAGTNEQFF. CDR3 sequence (DNA): TGTGCCAGCTCACCGGGACTAGCGGGGACCAATGAGCAGTTCTTC.

In its sample, this clone ranks as medium-sized. This specimen includes other DNA sequences encoding the same CDR3. The J gene is TRBJ2-7, the V gene TRBV2; 10 bases map to TRBD1. V lost 6 bases to trimming and J lost 4 bases; unmatched junction nucleotides: 6. The germline V gene has CDR1 SNHLY and CDR2 FYNNEI. The CDR3 contains 14 residues. As DNA, the CDR3 is TGTGCCAGCAGCGACCGGGACAGGGGATACGAGCAGTACTTC. The encoded protein is CASSDRDRGYEQYF.

This sequence joins TRBV7-3 and TRBJ1-6, with TRBD1 matching over 9 bases. CDR3 length: 15 amino acids. From germline, CDR1 is SGHTA and CDR2 FQGTGA. J lost 9 bases, V lost 0 bases, and 3 bases had no gene match. The CDR3 nucleotides are TGTGCCAGCAGCTTAACGGGACAGGGAGGTTCACCCCTCCACTTT. Protein product: CASSLTGQGGSPLHF.

V is TRBV7-9 and J is TRBJ1-2, with 8 bases identical to TRBD1. With 3 bases clipped from V and 3 bases from J, the junction kept 9 bases outside the gene matches. In germline, CDR1 is SEHNR, CDR2 FQNEAQ (reference sequence). The CDR3 has 16 residues. CDR3 sequence: CASSFWAGQGDYGYTF. The CDR3 nucleotides read TGTGCCAGCAGCTTCTGGGCCGGACAGGGCGACTATGGCTACACCTTC.

This clone was picked up a small number of times. The chain recombines TRBV7-9 with TRBJ1-5, with D possibly matching TRBD1 (6 bases). With 7 bases removed from V and 5 bases from J, the gap between germline ends came to 12 bases. The germline gives CDR1 SEHNR, CDR2 FQNEAQ (reference sequence). The CDR3 loop spans 13 amino acids. Here the CDR3 reads CASTRGADQPQHF. In DNA, the CDR3 is TGTGCCAGCACGAGGGGGGCGGATCAGCCCCAGCATTTT. Full variable domain (rest looked up from reference TRBV7-9 and TRBJ1-5): DTGVSQNPRHKITKRGQNVTFRCDPISEHNRLYWYRQTLGQGPEFLTYFQNEAQLEKSRLLSDRFSAERPKGSFSTLEIQRTEQGDSAMYLCASTRGADQPQHFGDGTRLSIL.

The V and J genes are TRBV2 and TRBJ2-1, with a tentative D call TRBD2 (5 bases). The V gene's germline CDR1 is SNHLY and CDR2 FYNNEI. Deletions cut 7 bases from V and 4 bases from J, with 14 bases between. The CDR3 covers 14 residues. DNA of the CDR3: TGTGCCAGCACCTCCACCCCGGGGTACAATGAGCAGTTCTTC. Amino acids: CASTSTPGYNEQFF.

The chain employs TRBV27 and TRBJ1-1; 7 nucleotides agree with TRBD1. From germline, CDR1 is MNHEY and CDR2 SMNVEV (reference sequence). The CDR3 is 14 amino acids. J gave up 1 base and V 2 bases, and 1 base lay outside the gene matches. The CDR3 region is CASSLHRGNTEAFF. DNA of the CDR3: TGTGCCAGCAGTTTACACAGGGGGAACACTGAAGCTTTCTTT.

Remarks on this clone: The same CDR3 can be traced to other DNA sequences in this sample. DNA for the CDR3: TGTGCCAGCAGTTTAGGGAACTATGGCTACACCTTC. Encoded protein: CASSLGNYGYTF. The rearrangement uses TRBV28 and TRBJ1-2; D gene ambiguous. Germline CDR1 reads MDHEN; CDR2 reads SYDVKM. Trimming cost V 2 bases and J 2 bases, with 3 bases left between them. This CDR3 has 12 amino acids.

This clone was recorded only once. The V and J genes are TRBV7-8 and TRBJ2-5; TRBD1 matches at 8 bases. With 3 bases clipped from V and 3 bases from J, the junction kept 12 bases outside the gene matches. CDR3 size: 17 residues. The V gene's germline CDR1 is SGHVS and CDR2 FQNEAQ. CDR3 loop: CASSFSDSGQDKETQYF. CDR3 DNA sequence: TGTGCCAGCAGCTTCTCCGACTCGGGACAGGATAAAGAGACCCAGTACTTC.